The rows below give T cell receptor beta chains drawn from one sample of a study of beta chain features in type 1 diabetes. Generated by immunoSEQ multiplex PCR, the TCRdb table keeps only in-frame clones and is missing some. The table records some 240,000 clones, about a sixth of them present only once. The sequencing sample was made of naive CD4+ T cells from blood. These receptor sequences come from a man younger than 45 with type 1 diabetes. Each CDR3 is given with its conserved first and last residue. A D gene is named only where the DNA matches it firmly. Clone size, where shown, is once, few, many, or a class for clones that have expanded.

V gene	J gene	D gene	clone size	CDR3 DNA	CDR3 protein
TRBV10-3	TRBJ2-5	TRBD2	few	TGTGCCATCAGTGAGGTCCAGTTGAGGAAGCGGGAGGAAGTGGAGACCCAGTACTTC	CAISEVQLRKREEVETQYF
TRBV7-9	TRBJ1-1	-	-	TGTGCCAGCAGCTTCCTAGCGAGTCGGAACACTGAAGCTTTCTTT	CASSFLASRNTEAFF
TRBV7-9	TRBJ1-4	-	few	TGTGCCAGCAGTAACTACCTGAGTGCGACTAATGAAAAACTGTTTTTT	CASSNYLSATNEKLFF
TRBV4-1	TRBJ2-7	TRBD2	-	TGCGCCAGCAGGTCCCTAGCGGGAAGCCCCGGCGAGCAGTACTTC	CASRSLAGSPGEQYF
TRBV30	TRBJ1-1	TRBD1	few	TGTGCCTGGAGACGGACAGGGGGCGTTGAAGCTTTCTTT	CAWRRTGGVEAFF
TRBV5-1	TRBJ2-1	-	-	TGCGCCAGCAGCTTGGGAGGGGTTGGCGATGAGCAGTTCTTC	CASSLGGVGDEQFF
TRBV5-4	TRBJ1-4	-	few	TGTGCCAGCAGCTTGGGGACGAGCGAAAAACTGTTTTTT	CASSLGTSEKLFF
TRBV30	TRBJ2-7	TRBD2	-	TGTGCCTGGAGGCCTAGCGGAGGCGAGCAGTACTTC	CAWRPSGGEQYF
TRBV7-9	TRBJ2-7	-	once	TGTGCCAGCAGCTTAGCGCTAGTCCCTACACGTCACGGCTACGAGCAGTACTTC	CASSLALVPTRHGYEQYF
TRBV18	TRBJ2-5	-	-	TGTGCCAGCTCACCAAATTACCTGGGAGAGACCCAGTACTTC	CASSPNYLGETQYF
TRBV4-2	TRBJ2-5	-	few	TGTGCCAGCGCCAGAAAGGCGGCCCAAGAGACCCAGTACTTC	CASARKAAQETQYF
TRBV5-1	TRBJ2-5	-	-	TGCGCCAGCGCTTACGCGGTCCCCCAAGAGACCCAGTACTTC	CASAYAVPQETQYF
TRBV23-1	TRBJ1-1	-	few	TGCGCCAGCAGTCAACTCGCTGGGGGAACTGAAGCTTTCTTT	CASSQLAGGTEAFF
TRBV29-1	TRBJ2-5	TRBD2	-	TGCAGCGGAAGACTAGCGGGAGGGCACCAAGAGACCCAGTACTTC	CSGRLAGGHQETQYF
TRBV9	TRBJ1-4	-	few	TGTGCCAGCAGCGTAGCCGCGGGTGCGACTAATGAAAAACTGTTTTTT	CASSVAAGATNEKLFF
TRBV30	TRBJ2-7	-	-	TGTGCCTGGAACGGGTCCCAGCAGTACTTC	CAWNGSQQYF
TRBV25-1	TRBJ2-5	TRBD2	few	TGTGCCAGCAGTGCGACTAGCGGGAGAGGAGGAGAGACCCAGTACTTC	CASSATSGRGGETQYF
TRBV7-6	TRBJ1-5	-	few	TGTGCCAGCAGCTTACAAGGCGAGGATAAGCCCCAGCATTTT	CASSLQGEDKPQHF
TRBV5-6	TRBJ2-3	TRBD2	-	TGTGCCAGCAGCCCCCGACTAGCAACAGATACGCAGTATTTT	CASSPRLATDTQYF
TRBV10-3	TRBJ1-1	-	few	TGTGCCGCCTTACAGGGAGGGGGTACTGAAGCTTTCTTT	CAALQGGGTEAFF
TRBV6-5	TRBJ2-5	-	few	TGTGCCAGCAGCTACGGGTGGCAGATGCAAGAGACCCAGTACTTC	CASSYGWQMQETQYF
TRBV5-1	TRBJ2-3	TRBD2	-	TGCGCCAGCAGCTTGGGGGGAAGGACTAGCGGTTTCACAGATACGCAGTATTTT	CASSLGGRTSGFTDTQYF
TRBV4-1	TRBJ2-7	TRBD1	-	TGCGCCAGCAGCCAAGGGCGACAGGGGACGATATCGGGGGAGCAGTACTTC	CASSQGRQGTISGEQYF
TRBV7-9	TRBJ1-2	-	-	TGTGCCAGCAAGGTCCTAGAGGACTATGGCTACACCTTC	CASKVLEDYGYTF
TRBV7-2	TRBJ2-1	TRBD2	-	TGTGCCAGCAGCTCCTCTCCGGGACTAGCGGGATATGAGCAGTTCTTC	CASSSSPGLAGYEQFF
TRBV28	TRBJ2-5	-	few	TGTGCCAGCAGTTTGGGCGGGCTGACCCAGTACTTC	CASSLGGLTQYF
TRBV7-9	TRBJ2-7	TRBD1	few	TGTGCCAGCAGCCCGGTACAGGGGTTAATTATTAACGAGCAGTACTTC	CASSPVQGLIINEQYF
TRBV29-1	TRBJ2-5	-	few	TGCAGCGTTAAACGACGATTGGGGGAGACCCAGTACTTC	CSVKRRLGETQYF
TRBV21-1	TRBJ2-7	-	-	TGTGCCAGCAGCATACACCGGGACAGGGACTCCTACGAGCAGTACTTC	CASSIHRDRDSYEQYF
TRBV29-1	TRBJ2-6	TRBD1	many	TGCAGCGTGGTCGGACAGGGGTCTGGGGCCAACGTCCTGACTTTC	CSVVGQGSGANVLTF
TRBV27	TRBJ2-1	-	-	TGTGCCAGCAGTTCTGCTCGTAGGACAGCGTCTTACAATGAGCAGTTCTTC	CASSSARRTASYNEQFF
TRBV29-1	TRBJ2-7	-	few	TGCAGCGTTGAAGATGAGTCACCAAGCTCCTACGAGCAGTACTTC	CSVEDESPSSYEQYF
TRBV5-1	TRBJ2-3	-	few	TGCGCCAGCGGTATGAGCACAGATACGCAGTATTTT	CASGMSTDTQYF
TRBV29-1	TRBJ2-1	-	-	TGCAGCGCCGCTCCCTTATCGGGACGGAGGCAGTTCTTC	CSAAPLSGRRQFF
TRBV6-5	TRBJ1-1	-	-	TGTGCCAGCAAACGGCACGGGGGGAACACTGAAGCTTTCTTT	CASKRHGGNTEAFF
TRBV25-1	TRBJ2-1	TRBD1	-	TGTGCCAGCAGTGGCTTTGGACAGGGGATGGTTGAGCAGTTCTTC	CASSGFGQGMVEQFF
TRBV9	TRBJ2-3	-	-	TGTGCCAGCAAACGGGACTCAACCACAGATACGCAGTATTTT	CASKRDSTTDTQYF
TRBV28	TRBJ2-1	-	-	TGTGCCAGCAGGCCCGGAGGGACAGCTAGAAATGAGCAGTTCTTC	CASRPGGTARNEQFF
TRBV2	TRBJ1-2	-	-	TGTGCCAGCAGTGATCTTGGGCGCTACACCTTC	CASSDLGRYTF
TRBV30	TRBJ2-5	-	-	TGTGCCTGGAGTGACCACACTGGGCGGGATCTCGAGACCCAGTACTTC	CAWSDHTGRDLETQYF
TRBV10-3	TRBJ2-1	TRBD2	-	TGTGCCATCGGTACACAGGGACTAGCGGTGAATGAGCAGTTCTTC	CAIGTQGLAVNEQFF
TRBV4-3	TRBJ2-3	TRBD2	-	TGCGCCAGCAGCCAAGAACTAGCGGGAAGAGATACGCAGTATTTT	CASSQELAGRDTQYF
TRBV29-1	TRBJ1-2	-	-	TGCAGCGTCTCCCCACAGGGTAGCTATGGCTACACCTTC	CSVSPQGSYGYTF
TRBV10-3	TRBJ2-3	-	-	TGTGCCATCAGTGAGTCTGGGGCTGATACGCAGTATTTT	CAISESGADTQYF
TRBV19	TRBJ2-1	-	few	TGTGCCAGTAGTATTGGGTACAATGAGCAGTTCTTC	CASSIGYNEQFF
TRBV27	TRBJ1-1	TRBD1	few	TGTGCCAGCAGTTCCTCCGGGACAGTGATCGGCGCTTTCTTT	CASSSSGTVIGAFF